Shown below are 26 T cell receptor beta chains from a single sample sequenced in a study of graft-versus-host responses after intestinal transplantation. Intraepithelial plus lamina propria lymphocytes were released by processing graft tissue. Sequencing was performed with immunoSEQ multiplex PCR; in TCRdb, only in-frame clones are kept and a portion is missing. The data show around 20,000 clones, with roughly 72% seen just once and roughly 3% held by the top ten. This specimen consisted of ileum tissue, obtained 12 days after intestinal transplant. These receptors were taken from a human patient who received an intestinal transplant, so some T cells may come from the graft donor.

This chain uses TRBV6-1 with TRBJ2-7, with D possibly TRBD1 on 6 matching bases. The CDR3 is made up of 12 amino acids. The germline V and J ends were trimmed by 6 bases and 6 bases, with 12 bases remaining between them. The germline V gene has CDR1 MNHNS and CDR2 SASEGT. CDR3 region: CASRKTGSEQYF. CDR3 sequence (DNA): TGTGCCAGCAGAAAAACAGGGAGCGAGCAGTACTTC.

The gene calls are TRBV29-1 and TRBJ2-1; tentative D call: TRBD1 (6 bases). V lost 7 bases to trimming and J lost 6 bases, with 13 bases between them. The CDR3 length is 12 residues. Germline CDR1 is SQVTM and CDR2 is ANQGSEA. The CDR3 is CSGGLGANEQFF. The CDR3, as DNA: TGCAGCGGGGGTCTGGGGGCCAATGAGCAGTTCTTC.

The chain carries TRBV25-1 and TRBJ1-1; D ambiguous. Germline V gives CDR1 MGHDK, CDR2 SYGVNS. This CDR3 contains 15 residues. V lost 8 bases and J lost 1, with 17 bases in between. The CDR3, as DNA: TGTGCCAGCTCCTCGCGGTGGCAGCCGAACACTGAAGCTTTCTTT. It encodes CASSSRWQPNTEAFF.

The chain carries TRBV11-1 and TRBJ2-7; D gene uncertain. The CDR3 is 14 residues long. Trimming took off 2 bases at V and 2 bases at J, with 10 bases between the two ends. The germline gives CDR1 SGHAT, CDR2 FQDESV (reference sequence). The CDR3 sequence is CASSLNARTYEQYF. CDR3 bases: TGTGCCAGCAGCTTAAACGCCAGAACCTACGAGCAGTACTTC.

The chain is built from TRBV4-2 and TRBJ2-5; 10 bases agree with TRBD2. The J segment lost 5 bases and the V segment lost 3 bases, leaving 9 bases of the junction unmatched. Per germline, CDR1 LGHNA and CDR2 YNFKEQ. The CDR3 is made up of 16 amino acids. The CDR3 region is CASSQDGAGGGETQYF. CDR3 nucleotides: TGTGCCAGCAGCCAGGATGGAGCGGGAGGGGGGGAGACCCAGTACTTC.

The chain recombines TRBV11-1 with TRBJ2-7; 7 bases are shared with TRBD2. V was pared by 1 base and J by 5 bases, with 8 bases of the junction left unmatched. CDR1 is SGHAT, CDR2 FQDESV, per germline (reference sequence). The CDR3 extends over 15 amino acids. CDR3 sequence: CASSLDAGERDEQYF. The CDR3 DNA reads as TGTGCCAGCAGCTTAGACGCGGGAGAGAGGGACGAGCAGTACTTC.

This chain connects TRBV15 to TRBJ1-5, with unresolved D. V dropped 1 base and J dropped 9 bases, with 19 bases sitting between them. Germline CDR1 and CDR2: LNHNV and YYDKDF (reference sequence). The CDR3 sequence is 16 residues long. CDR3 protein: CATSRAPSTNPPPQHF. The CDR3 region has the DNA TGTGCCACCAGCAGAGCCCCATCGACAAACCCCCCGCCCCAGCATTTT.

This chain connects TRBV28 to TRBJ2-3, with D maybe TRBD2 (5 bases). Trimming cost V 2 bases and J 1 base, with 13 bases left between them. The CDR3 length is 16 residues. Looked up from germline, CDR1 is MDHEN and CDR2 is SYDVKM. CDR3 region: CASSLISSRGTDTQYF. The CDR3 DNA reads TGTGCCAGCAGTTTAATATCTAGCCGGGGCACAGATACGCAGTATTTT. The full variable domain, in which reference TRBV28 and TRBJ2-3 provide the parts outside the CDR3, is DVKVTQSSRYLVKRTGEKVFLECVQDMDHENMFWYRQDPGLGLRLIYFSYDVKMKEKGDIPEGYSVSREKKERFSLILESASTNQTSMYLCASSLISSRGTDTQYFGPGTRLTVL.

This sequence joins TRBV12-5 and TRBJ1-2, with D unclear. The CDR3 is 15 amino acids. V was clipped by 3 bases and J by 4 bases, with 15 bases between them. Looked up from germline, CDR1 is LGHNT and CDR2 is FRNRAP. CDR3 protein: CASGFDRLPPYGYTF. In nucleotides, the CDR3 is TGTGCTAGTGGTTTTGACCGACTCCCCCCCTATGGCTACACCTTC. The entire variable domain, with the rest obtained from reference TRBV12-5 and TRBJ1-2, is as follows: DARVTQTPRHKVTEMGQEVTMRCQPILGHNTVFWYRQTMMQGLELLAYFRNRAPLDDSGMPKDRFSAEMPDATLATLKIQPSEPRDSAVYFCASGFDRLPPYGYTFGSGTRLTVV.

The genes are TRBV28 and TRBJ1-1, with TRBD1 identical over 8 bases. V dropped 3 bases and J dropped 5; count of bases not matched to a gene: 8. The V gene's germline CDR1 is MDHEN and CDR2 SYDVKM. The CDR3 is made up of 15 amino acids. The CDR3, as DNA: TGTGCCAGCAGTTTTCAGGGGGCGCCGGGGACTGAAGCTTTCTTT. Amino acids: CASSFQGAPGTEAFF.

The genes are TRBV6-1 and TRBJ2-7, with 7 bases aligning to TRBD1. Losses at the gene ends were 4 bases for V and 3 bases for J; bases not matched to a gene: 6. Germline assignment: CDR1 MNHNS and CDR2 SASEGT. The CDR3 loop spans 14 amino acids. The CDR3 bases are TGTGCCAGCAGTGGACAGGGAGCGGTCTACGAGCAGTACTTC. Translation: CASSGQGAVYEQYF.

V and J are TRBV30 and TRBJ2-7; no definite D call. V shed 0 bases and J shed 4 bases, with 4 bases lying between them. The CDR3 is 11 amino acids. Per germline, CDR1 GTSNPN and CDR2 SVGIG (reference sequence). DNA of the CDR3: TGTGCCTGGAGTGTCTCGTACGAGCAGTACTTC. This sequence encodes CAWSVSYEQYF.

This rearrangement joins TRBV6-6 to TRBJ2-3, with 7 nucleotides matching TRBD2. Trimming cost V 9 bases and J 5 bases; bases outside gene matches: 17. This CDR3 contains 16 residues. The germline CDR1 and CDR2 sequences are MNHNY and SVGAGI (reference sequence). The CDR3 sequence is CASFPNLAAAGDTQYF. DNA for the CDR3: TGTGCCAGTTTCCCCAACCTAGCGGCTGCAGGAGATACGCAGTATTTT.

This chain connects TRBV19 to TRBJ2-7, with 7 bases aligning to TRBD2. Trimming at V came to 3 bases and at J to 4 bases, leaving 6 bases not matched to a gene. CDR3 length: 14 residues. Germline values: CDR1 LNHDA, CDR2 SQIVND (reference sequence). This chain's CDR3 is CASSIAGVGYEQYF. As DNA, the CDR3 is TGTGCCAGTAGTATCGCGGGGGTTGGGTACGAGCAGTACTTC.

This rearrangement joins TRBV4-1 to TRBJ2-5; tentatively, D is TRBD2 (6 bases). CDR3 size: 13 residues. Deletions cut 1 base from V and 6 bases from J, with 9 bases between. The germline gives CDR1 MGHRA, CDR2 YSYEKL. The CDR3 region has the DNA TGCGCCAGCAGCCAAGGTCGGGGGAAGACCCAGTACTTC. Translating gives CASSQGRGKTQYF.

This CDR3 reads CASSQGSTGGYEQYF. The CDR3, as DNA: TGCGCCAGCAGCCAAGGGTCGACTGGAGGATACGAGCAGTACTTC. The chain employs TRBV4-3 and TRBJ2-7, with D possibly being TRBD2 (5 bases). Germline V gene sequence: CDR1 LGHNA, CDR2 YSLEER. Deletions cut 1 base from V and 4 bases from J, with 14 bases between. The CDR3 has 15 amino acids.

The chain combines TRBV29-1 with TRBJ1-3; TRBD1 matches at 8 bases. The length of the CDR3 is 13 residues. Germline V lookup: CDR1 SQVTM, CDR2 ANQGSEA. V lost 6 bases and J lost 4; bases outside the gene matches: 5. CDR3 DNA sequence: TGCAGCGTGGAGACAGGGGACGGAAACACCATATATTTT. Translated, it gives CSVETGDGNTIYF.

The CDR3 coding sequence is TGTGCCAGCAGCGTGGACAGGGGGCGGGACACTGAAGCTTTCTTT. Its protein product is CASSVDRGRDTEAFF. V gene TRBV7-9 combines with J gene TRBJ1-1; 11 nucleotides line up with TRBD1. Germline CDR1 is SEHNR and CDR2 is FQNEAQ (reference sequence). V was clipped by 5 bases and J by 3 bases; unmatched bases: 5. The CDR3 sequence is 15 residues long.

The chain has TRBV5-1 and TRBJ2-3; 8 bases are a match to TRBD2. V lost 2 bases, J lost 2 bases, and 4 bases stayed unmatched. The CDR3 has 15 amino acids. Germline loops: CDR1 SGHRS, CDR2 YFSETQ. The DNA for the CDR3 is TGCGCCAGCAGCTTCGGGGGGGGGCTCACAGATACGCAGTATTTT. It encodes CASSFGGGLTDTQYF.

The chain employs TRBV4-2 and TRBJ2-5; 7 nucleotides agree with TRBD2. The junction had 8 bases not matched to a gene; V was cut back by 1 base and J by 0 bases. This CDR3 comprises 17 residues. The V gene's germline CDR1 is LGHNA and CDR2 YNFKEQ. In nucleotides, the CDR3 is TGTGCCAGCAGCCAAGGGTTTCGCGGGGGTAACCAAGAGACCCAGTACTTC. This sequence encodes CASSQGFRGGNQETQYF.

This clone was picked up a small number of times. The rearrangement joins TRBV9 to TRBJ2-5; TRBD2 aligns across 10 bases. Germline CDR1 is SGDLS and CDR2 is YYNGEE. This CDR3 region has 17 residues. Losses at the gene ends were 2 bases for V and 2 bases for J; bases not matched to a gene: 9. The CDR3 coding sequence is TGTGCCAGCAGCGTCGGGTTCCTACTAGCGGGGCAAGAGACCCAGTACTTC. Protein sequence: CASSVGFLLAGQETQYF. Drawing the rest from reference TRBV9 and TRBJ2-5, the complete variable domain is DSGVTQTPKHLITATGQRVTLRCSPRSGDLSVYWYQQSLDQGLQFLIQYYNGEERAKGNILERFSAQQFPDLHSELNLSSLELGDSALYFCASSVGFLLAGQETQYFGPGTRLLVL.

V gene TRBV5-4 combines with J gene TRBJ2-6; D is possibly TRBD2 (6 bases). Deletions cut 0 bases from V and 0 bases from J, with 10 bases between. The length of the CDR3 is 17 residues. Germline V lookup: CDR1 SGHNT, CDR2 YYREEE (reference sequence). This CDR3 is CASSLAGTYSGANVLTF. CDR3 DNA: TGTGCCAGCAGCTTGGCCGGGACTTACTCTGGGGCCAACGTCCTGACTTTC.

The chain combines TRBV7-9 with TRBJ2-1, with a possible D match to TRBD2 (5 bases). V was clipped by 3 bases and J by 8 bases, with 11 bases between them. Looked up from germline, CDR1 is SEHNR and CDR2 is FQNEAQ (reference sequence). This CDR3 has 13 residues. This chain's CDR3 is CASSFEGLYEQFF. CDR3 bases: TGTGCCAGCAGCTTTGAGGGCTTGTATGAGCAGTTCTTC.

The CDR3 sequence: CASSPGSSTDTQYF. The CDR3 DNA sequence: TGTGCCAGCAGTCCGGGATCAAGCACAGATACGCAGTATTTT. The V and J genes are TRBV6-4 and TRBJ2-3; D possibly corresponds to TRBD2 (5 bases). Germline V CDR1 and CDR2: MRHNA, SNTAGT. Trimming removed 5 bases from V and 0 bases from J, with 9 bases in between. The CDR3 is made up of 14 amino acids.

This chain's CDR3 is CASSLASDRGYEQYF. DNA for the CDR3: TGTGCCAGCAGCTTAGCGTCGGACAGGGGATACGAGCAGTACTTC. V gene TRBV7-2 combines with J gene TRBJ2-7; 9 bases map to TRBD1. The CDR3 is 15 residues long. V was pared by 0 bases and J by 4 bases, with 4 bases of the junction left unmatched. Germline V gives CDR1 SGHTA, CDR2 FQGNSA.

The genes are TRBV10-2 and TRBJ2-7, with 7 bases that match TRBD2. The CDR3 totals 13 residues. The germline CDR1 and CDR2 sequences are WSHSY and SAAADI. V shed 4 bases, J shed 5 bases, and the junction held 5 bases outside the gene matches. CDR3 protein: CASSGGSHHEQYF. The CDR3 DNA follows: TGCGCCAGCAGTGGCGGGAGTCACCACGAGCAGTACTTC.